This T cell receptor (beta chain) was observed in a study of shared T cell receptors in the human thymus. CDR1 and CDR2 (germline): MGHRA, YSYEKL. The CDR3 runs 20 residues. After removal of 3 bases from V and 3 bases from J, the junction contained 16 bases not matched to a gene. The method was immunoSEQ multiplex PCR; TCRdb's version includes in-frame clones alone and lacks a portion of them. Among hundreds of thousands of clones listed, approximately 90% were seen once. The same sample was also used in a study of human thymus T cells. That source notes: Among thymic and blood repertoires, usage of V and J genes appeared biased.

This chain joins TRBV4-1 and TRBJ2-3; 12 nucleotides line up with TRBD2. The receptor comes from a boy in the first two years of life with a congenital heart defect. Sequencing was performed on thymocytes. Here the CDR3 reads CASSQRAGLAGRGRTDTQYF. The CDR3 nucleotides read TGCGCCAGCAGCCAGAGGGCGGGACTAGCGGGTAGGGGTAGAACAGATACGCAGTATTTT.